These T cell receptor beta chains were read from a single sample in a study of shared clonotypes between healthy human individuals. Method: immunoSEQ multiplex PCR; TCRdb's copy keeps in-frame clones and lacks some. The repertoire holds some 2,000,000 clones, with roughly 94% as singletons. Sequenced sample: naive CD4+ T cells sorted from blood. These receptors all stem from a man younger than 35 in good health. CDR3s include the opening cysteine and the closing phenylalanine or tryptophan. A D gene is named only where the DNA matches it firmly. The size field is filled for only some rows; it gives once, few, many or a size class.

J gene: TRBJ2-2; clone size: -; V gene: TRBV5-1; D gene: -; CDR3 protein: CASSDYTGNTGELFF; CDR3 DNA: TGCGCCAGCAGCGATTATACAGGGAACACCGGGGAGCTGTTTTTT
J gene: TRBJ1-2; clone size: -; V gene: TRBV28; D gene: TRBD1; CDR3 protein: CASRDYRGTVYGYTF; CDR3 DNA: TGTGCCAGCAGGGACTACAGGGGGACGGTTTATGGCTACACCTTC
J gene: TRBJ2-5; clone size: -; V gene: TRBV7-3; D gene: -; CDR3 protein: CASSRTFQETQYF; CDR3 DNA: TGTGCCAGCAGCAGGACATTCCAAGAGACCCAGTACTTC
J gene: TRBJ2-1; clone size: -; V gene: TRBV2; D gene: TRBD2; CDR3 protein: CASGELAGSNEQFF; CDR3 DNA: TGTGCCAGCGGGGAACTAGCGGGATCCAATGAGCAGTTCTTC
J gene: TRBJ1-6; clone size: -; V gene: TRBV15; D gene: TRBD1; CDR3 protein: CATSSSTGVNSPLHF; CDR3 DNA: TGTGCCACCAGCAGCTCCACAGGGGTCAATTCACCCCTCCACTTT
J gene: TRBJ1-3; clone size: -; V gene: TRBV5-1; D gene: -; CDR3 protein: CASSSRDMVSGNTIYF; CDR3 DNA: TGCGCCAGCAGCTCTCGGGACATGGTCTCTGGAAACACCATATATTTT
J gene: TRBJ2-1; clone size: -; V gene: TRBV5-4; D gene: TRBD1; CDR3 protein: CASSLTWDRAYNEQFF; CDR3 DNA: TGTGCCAGCAGCTTGACGTGGGACAGAGCCTACAATGAGCAGTTCTTC
J gene: TRBJ2-3; clone size: -; V gene: TRBV6-5; D gene: TRBD1; CDR3 protein: CASRDRVTDTQYF; CDR3 DNA: TGTGCCAGCAGAGACAGGGTTACAGATACGCAGTATTTT
J gene: TRBJ2-5; clone size: -; V gene: TRBV6-1; D gene: TRBD1; CDR3 protein: CASSEVKTGGETQYF; CDR3 DNA: TGTGCCAGCAGTGAAGTGAAGACAGGGGGAGAGACCCAGTACTTC
J gene: TRBJ2-1; clone size: -; V gene: TRBV15; D gene: TRBD2; CDR3 protein: CATSRGSGGNYNEQFF; CDR3 DNA: TGTGCCACCAGCAGAGGCAGCGGGGGGAACTACAATGAGCAGTTCTTC
J gene: TRBJ2-7; clone size: -; V gene: TRBV7-2; D gene: TRBD2; CDR3 protein: CASSRMAGGRYEQYF; CDR3 DNA: TGTGCCAGCAGCCGTATGGCGGGAGGGCGGTACGAGCAGTACTTC
J gene: TRBJ2-5; clone size: -; V gene: TRBV28; D gene: -; CDR3 protein: CASSFWTDQETQYF; CDR3 DNA: TGTGCCAGCAGTTTCTGGACAGACCAAGAGACCCAGTACTTC
J gene: TRBJ2-5; clone size: -; V gene: TRBV2; D gene: -; CDR3 protein: CASSERGSETQYF; CDR3 DNA: TGTGCCAGCAGTGAACGGGGATCGGAGACCCAGTACTTC
J gene: TRBJ2-3; clone size: -; V gene: TRBV7-2; D gene: -; CDR3 protein: CASSLGGGAGTHTQYF; CDR3 DNA: TGTGCCAGCAGCTTAGGAGGCGGGGCAGGGACTCATACGCAGTATTTT
J gene: TRBJ1-2; clone size: -; V gene: TRBV28; D gene: -; CDR3 protein: CASSLQGYGYTF; CDR3 DNA: TGTGCCAGCAGTTTGCAGGGCTATGGCTACACCTTC
J gene: TRBJ1-2; clone size: -; V gene: TRBV5-6; D gene: -; CDR3 protein: CASTLGGRANYGYTF; CDR3 DNA: TGTGCCAGCACCCTCGGAGGCAGGGCTAACTATGGCTACACCTTC
J gene: TRBJ2-5; clone size: -; V gene: TRBV6-5; D gene: TRBD1; CDR3 protein: CASSYIDRAQETQYF; CDR3 DNA: TGTGCCAGCAGTTACATTGACAGGGCCCAAGAGACCCAGTACTTC
J gene: TRBJ2-1; clone size: -; V gene: TRBV5-4; D gene: -; CDR3 protein: CASSPGLPNNGQFF; CDR3 DNA: TGTGCCAGCAGCCCGGGACTGCCGAACAATGGGCAGTTCTTC
J gene: TRBJ1-1; clone size: -; V gene: TRBV7-9; D gene: TRBD1; CDR3 protein: CASSLRTGLNTEAFF; CDR3 DNA: TGTGCCAGCAGCCTCCGGACAGGGCTTAACACTGAAGCTTTCTTT
J gene: TRBJ1-2; clone size: once; V gene: TRBV6-5; D gene: TRBD1; CDR3 protein: CASSRDRAIEYGYTF; CDR3 DNA: TGTGCCAGCAGTCGCGACAGGGCTATTGAATATGGCTACACCTTC
J gene: TRBJ2-3; clone size: -; V gene: TRBV11-2; D gene: TRBD1; CDR3 protein: CASRTGATDTQYF; CDR3 DNA: TGTGCCAGCAGGACAGGGGCCACAGATACGCAGTATTTT
J gene: TRBJ1-2; clone size: -; V gene: TRBV5-1; D gene: -; CDR3 protein: CASNPRPAEGYTF; CDR3 DNA: TGCGCCAGCAACCCTCGACCAGCAGAAGGCTACACCTTC
J gene: TRBJ1-1; clone size: once; V gene: TRBV29-1; D gene: -; CDR3 protein: CSVTRGANTEAFF; CDR3 DNA: TGCAGCGTGACCCGGGGGGCGAACACTGAAGCTTTCTTT
J gene: TRBJ1-2; clone size: -; V gene: TRBV6-5; D gene: -; CDR3 protein: CASCNSGLGDYGYTF; CDR3 DNA: TGTGCCAGCTGCAATTCGGGTCTAGGGGATTATGGCTACACCTTC
J gene: TRBJ2-2; clone size: -; V gene: TRBV9; D gene: TRBD2; CDR3 protein: CASRPAGLDTGELFF; CDR3 DNA: TGTGCCAGCAGGCCAGCGGGGTTGGACACCGGGGAGCTGTTTTTT
J gene: TRBJ1-2; clone size: -; V gene: TRBV6-1; D gene: -; CDR3 protein: CASSEATGYYGYTF; CDR3 DNA: TGTGCCAGCAGCGAAGCGACGGGGTACTATGGCTACACCTTC
J gene: TRBJ2-2; clone size: -; V gene: TRBV5-1; D gene: -; CDR3 protein: CASSLQGPGELFF; CDR3 DNA: TGCGCCAGCAGCTTGCAGGGGCCCGGGGAGCTGTTTTTT
J gene: TRBJ1-1; clone size: -; V gene: TRBV4-2; D gene: -; CDR3 protein: CASSLGALRDMNTEAFF; CDR3 DNA: TGTGCCAGCAGCTTGGGAGCATTGCGGGATATGAACACTGAAGCTTTCTTT
J gene: TRBJ2-1; clone size: -; V gene: TRBV5-1; D gene: TRBD2; CDR3 protein: CASSLATSGGEQFF; CDR3 DNA: TGCGCCAGCAGCTTGGCTACTAGCGGGGGAGAGCAGTTCTTC
J gene: TRBJ2-1; clone size: -; V gene: TRBV4-3; D gene: -; CDR3 protein: CASSHWGGPGMNEQFF; CDR3 DNA: TGCGCCAGCAGCCATTGGGGGGGCCCGGGGATGAATGAGCAGTTCTTC
J gene: TRBJ2-5; clone size: -; V gene: TRBV5-4; D gene: TRBD2; CDR3 protein: CASSLRSSGQETQYF; CDR3 DNA: TGTGCCAGCAGCTTGAGGTCTAGCGGTCAAGAGACCCAGTACTTC
J gene: TRBJ1-5; clone size: -; V gene: TRBV5-8; D gene: -; CDR3 protein: CASTRSRAAQPQHF; CDR3 DNA: TGTGCCAGCACCCGGAGCAGGGCGGCTCAGCCCCAGCATTTT
J gene: TRBJ1-1; clone size: -; V gene: TRBV6-5; D gene: -; CDR3 protein: CASSKLVDTEAFF; CDR3 DNA: TGTGCCAGCAGTAAGCTCGTGGACACTGAAGCTTTCTTT
J gene: TRBJ2-7; clone size: -; V gene: TRBV6-1; D gene: TRBD1; CDR3 protein: CASSGGTGGPYEQYF; CDR3 DNA: TGTGCCAGCAGTGGGGGGACAGGGGGACCCTACGAGCAGTACTTC
J gene: TRBJ2-3; clone size: -; V gene: TRBV7-9; D gene: TRBD2; CDR3 protein: CASSPGGTSTDTQYF; CDR3 DNA: TGTGCCAGCAGTCCCGGGGGGACTAGCACAGATACGCAGTATTTT
J gene: TRBJ2-4; clone size: -; V gene: TRBV14; D gene: TRBD2; CDR3 protein: CASSQTSAGIQYF; CDR3 DNA: TGTGCCAGCAGCCAAACTAGCGCTGGGATTCAGTACTTC
J gene: TRBJ1-2; clone size: once; V gene: TRBV6-5; D gene: TRBD1; CDR3 protein: CASRTGGTGRTF; CDR3 DNA: TGTGCCAGCAGAACTGGCGGGACAGGGAGGACCTTC
J gene: TRBJ1-3; clone size: -; V gene: TRBV19; D gene: -; CDR3 protein: CASSIVGNSGNTIYF; CDR3 DNA: TGTGCCAGTAGTATAGTCGGGAACTCTGGAAACACCATATATTTT
J gene: TRBJ1-4; clone size: -; V gene: TRBV18; D gene: -; CDR3 protein: CASSYSYFGTPNEKLFF; CDR3 DNA: TGTGCCAGCTCGTACTCTTATTTCGGGACACCGAATGAAAAACTGTTTTTT
J gene: TRBJ2-4; clone size: -; V gene: TRBV19; D gene: -; CDR3 protein: CASSMTGELAKNIQYF; CDR3 DNA: TGTGCCAGTAGTATGACGGGAGAGCTAGCCAAAAACATTCAGTACTTC
J gene: TRBJ1-2; clone size: -; V gene: TRBV27; D gene: -; CDR3 protein: CASSLYHGGGYGYTF; CDR3 DNA: TGTGCCAGCAGTTTATACCACGGGGGCGGCTATGGCTACACCTTC
J gene: TRBJ1-4; clone size: -; V gene: TRBV7-9; D gene: -; CDR3 protein: CASSLAVTQANEKLFF; CDR3 DNA: TGCGCCAGCAGCTTAGCGGTAACACAGGCTAATGAAAAACTGTTTTTT
J gene: TRBJ2-1; clone size: -; V gene: TRBV10-2; D gene: -; CDR3 protein: CASSGGLSGNEQFF; CDR3 DNA: TGCGCCAGCAGTGGAGGACTAAGTGGAAATGAGCAGTTCTTC
J gene: TRBJ1-5; clone size: -; V gene: TRBV5-1; D gene: -; CDR3 protein: CASSLAPGASNQPQHF; CDR3 DNA: TGCGCCAGCAGCTTGGCCCCAGGGGCGAGCAATCAGCCCCAGCATTTT
J gene: TRBJ1-4; clone size: -; V gene: TRBV6-1; D gene: -; CDR3 protein: CASQRTATNEKLFF; CDR3 DNA: TGTGCCAGCCAGAGGACGGCAACTAATGAAAAACTGTTTTTT
J gene: TRBJ1-2; clone size: once; V gene: TRBV28; D gene: -; CDR3 protein: CASSSPSTIYGYTF; CDR3 DNA: TGTGCCAGCAGTTCCCCCAGTACTATCTATGGCTACACCTTC
J gene: TRBJ1-2; clone size: -; V gene: TRBV6-1; D gene: -; CDR3 protein: CASSEDGGGYGYTF; CDR3 DNA: TGTGCCAGCAGTGAAGACGGAGGAGGATATGGCTACACCTTC
J gene: TRBJ1-6; clone size: -; V gene: TRBV6-6; D gene: -; CDR3 protein: CASSYDGGVGSPLHF; CDR3 DNA: TGTGCCAGCAGTTACGATGGGGGGGTAGGTTCACCCCTCCACTTT
J gene: TRBJ1-5; clone size: many; V gene: TRBV6-5; D gene: -; CDR3 protein: CASSRGRSAQPQHF; CDR3 DNA: TGTGCCAGCAGCCGAGGGCGGTCGGCTCAGCCCCAGCATTTT
J gene: TRBJ1-1; clone size: -; V gene: TRBV18; D gene: TRBD1; CDR3 protein: CASSQSGTGTEAFF; CDR3 DNA: TGTGCCAGCTCACAATCCGGGACAGGGACTGAAGCTTTCTTT
J gene: TRBJ1-1; clone size: -; V gene: TRBV5-1; D gene: -; CDR3 protein: CASSLGTANTEAFF; CDR3 DNA: TGCGCCAGCAGCTTGGGGACGGCAAACACTGAAGCTTTCTTT
J gene: TRBJ2-7; clone size: -; V gene: TRBV10-3; D gene: -; CDR3 protein: CAVISSFPIYEQYF; CDR3 DNA: TGTGCCGTAATTAGTTCGTTCCCTATCTACGAGCAGTACTTC
J gene: TRBJ2-3; clone size: -; V gene: TRBV7-9; D gene: TRBD1; CDR3 protein: CASSPRGGSQTDTQYF; CDR3 DNA: TGTGCCAGCAGTCCACGAGGGGGCTCTCAAACAGATACGCAGTATTTT
J gene: TRBJ2-4; clone size: -; V gene: TRBV18; D gene: TRBD2; CDR3 protein: CASSPTLAGGSKNIQYF; CDR3 DNA: TGTGCCAGCTCACCGACCCTAGCGGGAGGCTCCAAAAACATTCAGTACTTC